This T cell receptor (beta chain) is from a study of shared clonotypes between healthy human individuals. Turning to the study itself: CD4 naive and CD4 memory each took three plates per donor, while CD8 naive took two and CD8 memory one. Broader study findings: At large depth, rarefaction still showed sorted-subset sequencing to be incomplete. Sequencing depth was expected to influence donor clonotype sharing.

Profiled with immunoSEQ multiplex PCR; TCRdb holds only in-frame clones, not every one. The table has roughly 2.2 million clones, less than 95% seen once. Germline loops: CDR1 MDHEN, CDR2 SYDVKM. This CDR3 has 15 residues. V shed 6 bases and J shed 1 base, with 13 bases lying between them. In regard to this clone: Its antigen is as yet unknown. The sample has other DNA sequences that encode this CDR3 too.

The sequence derives from a man aged 18 to 29 in good health. Some clones in this sample may be carry-over from other donors' samples. The chain has TRBV28 and TRBJ1-5; a possible D gene is TRBD1 (5 bases). Sequencing used naive CD4+ T cells from PBMCs. The sample's subset: CD45RA+ positively selected. The CDR3 nucleotides read TGTGCCAGCAGCTTGGGGGGAGGGAGCAATCAGCCCCAGCATTTT. Encoded protein: CASSLGGGSNQPQHF.